The 23 T cell receptor beta chains below all came from one sample that was sequenced in a study of OX40 agonist ivuxolimab in advanced cancers. Assay used: immunoSEQ multiplex PCR; TCRdb lists only in-frame clones, some missing. Of more than 70,000 clones listed, less than 90% are singletons. The sample was CD4+ or CD8+ T cells sorted from blood, taken in a trial of the OX40 agonist ivuxolimab. Receptors originate from an adult with an advanced solid tumor such as melanoma, head and neck, liver or kidney cancer.

The V and J genes are TRBV5-5 and TRBJ2-1, with D tentatively TRBD1 or TRBD2 (6 bases each). CDR3 length: 14 amino acids. Germline V gene sequence: CDR1 SGHKS, CDR2 YYEKEE (reference sequence). Trimming took 4 bases from V and 7 from J, leaving 15 bases between them. The CDR3 sequence: CASSKLGGQNEQFF. Written as DNA, the CDR3 is TGTGCCAGCAGCAAACTGGGGGGCCAGAATGAGCAGTTCTTC.

The chain combines TRBV5-1 with TRBJ1-2; a weak D match, TRBD1 (5 bases). The length of the CDR3 is 13 residues. CDR1 is SGHRS and CDR2 is YFSETQ in the germline V gene. The V end was cut by 4 bases, the J end by 8 bases, with 15 bases between. Here the CDR3 reads CASSVDSSGGYTF. The DNA of the CDR3 is TGCGCCAGCAGCGTTGACAGTTCGGGGGGCTACACCTTC.

The gene calls are TRBV5-4 and TRBJ1-6, with 7 bases lining up with TRBD1. The CDR3 is 15 amino acids. Per germline, CDR1 SGHNT and CDR2 YYREEE (reference sequence). V gave up 0 bases and J gave up 6 bases; unmatched junction bases: 3. CDR3 residues: CASSLVDRANSPLHF. In nucleotides, the CDR3 is TGTGCCAGCAGCTTGGTAGACAGGGCTAATTCACCCCTCCACTTT.

The chain carries TRBV29-1 and TRBJ1-5, with D possibly being TRBD1 (5 bases). Trimming stripped 4 bases from V and 3 bases from J, with 7 bases between. Germline CDR1 is SQVTM and CDR2 is ANQGSEA. The CDR3 has 12 amino acids. DNA of the CDR3: TGCAGCGTTGGGGGGTTCAATCAGCCCCAGCATTTT. It specifies CSVGGFNQPQHF.

The V call is TRBV28, the J call TRBJ2-6, with D hard to call. From germline, CDR1 is MDHEN and CDR2 SYDVKM. This CDR3 region has 13 residues. Trimming stripped 5 bases from V and 4 bases from J, with 6 bases between. CDR3 in DNA: TGTGCCAGCAGTCCCGGAGGGGCCAACGTCCTGACTTTC. It codes for CASSPGGANVLTF.

This sequence joins TRBV4-2 and TRBJ1-2, with unresolved D. V lost 0 bases and J lost 3, with 11 bases in between. The CDR3 consists of 15 residues. Germline CDR1 is LGHNA and CDR2 is YNFKEQ. The CDR3 loop is CASSQDAVPYYGYTF. For the CDR3, the DNA is TGTGCCAGCAGCCAAGACGCCGTCCCCTACTATGGCTACACCTTC.

V and J are TRBV6-5 and TRBJ2-5, with 10 bases lining up with TRBD2. Germline CDR1 MNHEY, CDR2 SVGAGI. After removal of 3 bases from V and 3 bases from J, the junction contained 7 bases not matched to a gene. This CDR3 spans 16 amino acids. CDR3 nucleotides: TGTGCCAGCAGTTATGCTAGCGGGAGATTAGAAGAGACCCAGTACTTC. Its protein is CASSYASGRLEETQYF.

This chain uses TRBV2 with TRBJ1-1, with 9 nucleotides matching TRBD1. The V gene's germline CDR1 is SNHLY and CDR2 FYNNEI. The length of the CDR3 is 14 residues. V lost 2 bases and J lost 4; bases outside the gene matches: 2. DNA of the CDR3: TGTGCCAGCAGTGAAATGGGACAGGGCACTGAAGCTTTCTTT. Translation: CASSEMGQGTEAFF.

The rearrangement joins TRBV20-1 to TRBJ1-2; D unclear. The CDR3 totals 11 residues. Germline V gives CDR1 DFQATT, CDR2 SNEGSKA (reference sequence). The V and J ends lost 5 bases and 6 bases respectively, with 10 bases between them. CDR3 in DNA: TGCAGTGCTGACCAGGCCCATGGCTACACCTTC. Translation gives CSADQAHGYTF.

The CDR3 DNA is TGCGCCAGCAGGCGTAGATGGCGGGAGACTGAGCAGTTCTTC. Translating it yields CASRRRWRETEQFF. The V call is TRBV4-1, the J call TRBJ2-1; 7 bases are shared with TRBD2. After removal of 6 bases from V and 9 bases from J, the junction contained 11 bases not matched to a gene. Germline V gene lookup returns CDR1 MGHRA and CDR2 YSYEKL. The CDR3 runs to 14 residues.

This clone was recorded a few times. The chain has TRBV30 and TRBJ1-5, with a possible D match to TRBD1 (5 bases). This CDR3 has 14 residues. The V end was cut by 3 bases, the J end by 2 bases, with 11 bases between. Germline-derived CDR1 and CDR2 are GTSNPN and SVGIG (reference sequence). CDR3 DNA: TGTGCCTGGAGCCGCGGGGACGGCAATCAGCCCCAGCATTTT. Translation gives CAWSRGDGNQPQHF.

V is TRBV20-1 and J is TRBJ2-1; the D gene is possibly TRBD2 (6 bases). The germline V gene encodes CDR1 DFQATT and CDR2 SNEGSKA (reference sequence). The CDR3 covers 11 residues. V was cut by 3 bases and J by 9 bases, with 9 bases left in between. The chain's CDR3 is CSASLGGEQFF. CDR3 sequence (DNA): TGCAGTGCTAGCCTGGGGGGTGAGCAGTTCTTC.

CDR3 region: CASSQVVGSYEQYF. The DNA of the CDR3 is TGCGCCAGCAGCCAAGTCGTAGGTTCCTACGAGCAGTACTTC. The chain recombines TRBV4-3 with TRBJ2-7; no firm D call. Germline V lookup: CDR1 LGHNA, CDR2 YSLEER. V was pared by 1 base and J by 1 base, with 8 bases between. The CDR3 consists of 14 residues.

The chain joins TRBV6-5 to TRBJ2-7, with a weak D call TRBD2 (5 bases). The CDR3 sequence is 13 residues long. V was pared by 7 bases and J by 0 bases, with 10 bases between. In germline, CDR1 is MNHEY, CDR2 SVGAGI. The chain's CDR3 is CASTDYSSYEQYF. The CDR3 DNA follows: TGTGCCAGCACCGACTACAGCTCCTACGAGCAGTACTTC.

This clone was seen just once. The V gene is TRBV7-9, the J gene TRBJ1-4; D perhaps matches TRBD1 (5 bases). Germline V CDR1 and CDR2: SEHNR, FQNEAQ (reference sequence). V lost 2 bases, J lost 4 bases, and 11 bases lay in between. The CDR3 runs 15 residues. The CDR3 protein is CASSLQGGDNEKLFF. CDR3 in DNA: TGTGCCAGCAGCTTACAGGGTGGGGATAATGAAAAACTGTTTTTT.

This clone was detected only once. The rearrangement joins TRBV5-4 to TRBJ1-3, with 7 bases matching TRBD1. Germline V CDR1 and CDR2: SGHNT, YYREEE (reference sequence). Germline trimming cut 4 bases from V and 3 bases from J; bases unmatched to any gene: 10. This CDR3 has 16 residues. This CDR3 is CASSRGQVTGGNTIYF. CDR3 in DNA: TGTGCCAGCAGCAGAGGACAGGTCACAGGTGGAAACACCATATATTTT.

This rearrangement joins TRBV6-1 to TRBJ2-7; 10 bases align to TRBD1. The CDR3 is 14 residues long. Germline loops: CDR1 MNHNS, CDR2 SASEGT. V shed 6 bases, J shed 6 bases, and the junction held 8 bases outside the gene matches. The CDR3 coding sequence is TGTGCCAGCAGCCCCGGGACAGGGGTGTCCGAGCAGTACTTC. It codes for CASSPGTGVSEQYF.

This chain joins TRBV7-2 and TRBJ1-5; D is perhaps TRBD1 (5 bases). In germline, CDR1 is SGHTA, CDR2 FQGNSA. V lost 5 bases to trimming and J lost 4 bases, with 9 bases between them. This CDR3 spans 13 amino acids. The CDR3 reads CASSIEGNQPQHF. CDR3 in DNA: TGTGCCAGCAGCATAGAGGGGAATCAGCCCCAGCATTTT. The full variable domain, rest sourced from reference TRBV7-2 and TRBJ1-5, is GAGVSQSPSNKVTEKGKDVELRCDPISGHTALYWYRQSLGQGLEFLIYFQGNSAPDKSGLPSDRFSAERTGGSVSTLTIQRTQQEDSAVYLCASSIEGNQPQHFGDGTRLSIL.

This chain uses TRBV28 with TRBJ1-2, with 9 bases that match TRBD1. The CDR3 covers 16 residues. Germline-derived CDR1 and CDR2 are MDHEN and SYDVKM. J gave up 5 bases and V 5 bases, and 12 bases lay outside the gene matches. CDR3 nucleotides: TGTGCCAGCAGTATACAGGGGGCTGTGGGTTTTTATGGCTACACCTTC. It codes for CASSIQGAVGFYGYTF.

V usage is TRBV5-1 and J usage is TRBJ1-1, with 7 bases matching TRBD1. The V gene end was trimmed by 3 bases and the J gene end by 7 bases; junction bases not matched to a gene: 6. Germline CDR1 reads SGHRS; CDR2 reads YFSETQ. CDR3 length: 13 residues. This CDR3 is CASSWGTAVEAFF. The CDR3 DNA reads TGCGCCAGCAGCTGGGGGACAGCTGTTGAAGCTTTCTTT.

The chain joins TRBV19 to TRBJ1-1, with 9 bases fitting TRBD1. Losses at the gene ends were 6 bases for V and 4 bases for J; bases not matched to a gene: 9. Germline V gene sequence: CDR1 LNHDA, CDR2 SQIVND (reference sequence). The CDR3 loop spans 15 amino acids. CDR3 region: CASRRGTGQVTEAFF. DNA of the CDR3: TGTGCCAGTAGAAGAGGGACAGGGCAGGTCACTGAAGCTTTCTTT.

This chain joins TRBV6-6 and TRBJ1-5; 7 nucleotides line up with TRBD1. Trimming took 2 bases from V and 0 from J; bases not matched to a gene: 4. CDR3 length equals 16 residues. The germline gives CDR1 MNHNY, CDR2 SVGAGI (reference sequence). In nucleotides, the CDR3 is TGTGCCAGCAGTTACCCAAGACAGGGTAGCAATCAGCCCCAGCATTTT. Translating gives CASSYPRQGSNQPQHF.

The rearrangement joins TRBV5-1 to TRBJ1-2; TRBD1 might be the D (6 bases). Trimming left V 5 bases short and J 4 bases short, with 21 bases between. Looked up from germline, CDR1 is SGHRS and CDR2 is YFSETQ. The CDR3 runs 16 residues. CDR3 sequence reads: CASRHSPTQGFYGYTF. CDR3 sequence (DNA): TGCGCCAGCAGACATTCCCCCACACAGGGATTCTATGGCTACACCTTC.